These 23 T cell receptor beta chains were sequenced from one sample in a study of T cells in Graves' hyperthyroidism and ophthalmopathy. Researchers amplified the TCR beta CDR3 regions from RNA transcripts. First-round RT-PCR of the TCR CDR3 relied on the HTBI primer set. TCRdb re-called the multiplex PCR reads through MiXCR, storing one row per CDR3 protein. Of around 800,000 distinct CDR3 sequences listed, about 38% are singletons. Sequenced material: blood. All receptors derive from a man aged 18 to 30 with Graves' hyperthyroidism.

This chain connects TRBV20-1 to TRBJ1-2; D is ambiguous. Germline-derived CDR1 and CDR2 are DFQATT and SNEGSKA (reference sequence). Trimming removed 4 bases at V and 7 bases at J, with 13 bases between. The CDR3 spans 12 residues. CDR3 sequence: CSAKEGNSGYTF. For the CDR3, the DNA is TGCAGTGCTAAGGAGGGAAATAGTGGCTACACCTTC.

The V call is TRBV29-1, the J call TRBJ2-5; 13 bases line up with TRBD2. V lost 7 bases to trimming and J lost 4 bases; unmatched junction nucleotides: 9. The CDR3 extends over 15 amino acids. In germline, CDR1 is SQVTM, CDR2 ANQGSEA. The CDR3 coding sequence is TGCAGCGCTGATACTAGCGGGGGGGCCGGAGAGACCCAGTACTTC. This gives the protein CSADTSGGAGETQYF.

The V call is TRBV7-9, the J call TRBJ2-7; 9 bases are shared with TRBD2. The CDR3 runs 15 residues. V lost 3 bases, J lost 5 bases, and 8 bases stayed unmatched. Germline CDR1 SEHNR, CDR2 FQNEAQ (reference sequence). The CDR3 DNA reads TGTGCCAGCAGCTTTACCGGGACTAGCCGCGACGAGCAGTACTTC. It encodes CASSFTGTSRDEQYF. The full variable domain, in which reference TRBV7-9 and TRBJ2-7 provide the parts outside the CDR3, is DTGVSQNPRHKITKRGQNVTFRCDPISEHNRLYWYRQTLGQGPEFLTYFQNEAQLEKSRLLSDRFSAERPKGSFSTLEIQRTEQGDSAMYLCASSFTGTSRDEQYFGPGTRLTVT.

The chain employs TRBV24-1 and TRBJ2-3, with a tentative D call TRBD1 (5 bases). The CDR3 has 15 amino acids. Germline CDR1 reads KGHDR; CDR2 reads SFDVKD. V dropped 4 bases and J dropped 2 bases, with 12 bases sitting between them. CDR3 nucleotide sequence: TGTGCCACCAGTGAGAGTGACAGTCACACAGATACGCAGTATTTT. It translates to CATSESDSHTDTQYF.

This chain uses TRBV5-1 with TRBJ2-2; no clear D gene. This CDR3 has 16 residues. The germline CDR1 and CDR2 sequences are SGHRS and YFSETQ. Trimming shortened V by 2 bases and J by 5 bases, and 16 bases separated the two germline ends. CDR3 coding DNA: TGCGCCAGCAGCTTTGGTGGGCAGACCCTTACCGGGGAGCTGTTTTTT. Protein sequence: CASSFGGQTLTGELFF.

This clonotype appeared many times. The chain uses TRBV14 and TRBJ1-6; weak D call: TRBD1 (5 bases). V was pared by 4 bases and J by 5 bases, with 12 bases between. This CDR3 has 15 residues. Germline loops: CDR1 SGHDN, CDR2 FVKESK. The CDR3 loop reads CASSLGRRDNSPLHF. The CDR3 region has the DNA TGTGCCAGCAGCCTGGGACGGCGAGATAATTCACCCCTCCACTTT.

This clonotype was found once. The J gene is TRBJ1-1, the V gene TRBV5-1, with a weak D call TRBD1 (6 bases). The CDR3 is 14 amino acids. Per the germline V gene, CDR1 is SGHRS and CDR2 is YFSETQ. V was trimmed by 0 bases and J by 4 bases, leaving 10 bases between them. CDR3 loop: CASSLDRAVTEAFF. CDR3 bases: TGCGCCAGCAGCTTGGACAGGGCGGTCACTGAAGCTTTCTTT.

This chain joins TRBV19 and TRBJ2-7; D gene uncertain. The ends were cut back, 3 bases at V and 7 bases at J, with 22 bases in the middle. Germline V gives CDR1 LNHDA, CDR2 SQIVND (reference sequence). The CDR3 loop spans 16 amino acids. The CDR3 DNA sequence: TGTGCCAGTAGTATTTCACGGTTGAACACCTTTGAGGAGCAGTACTTC. Amino acids: CASSISRLNTFEEQYF.

The chain is built from TRBV12-3 or TRBV12-4 and TRBJ1-1; D is unresolved. CDR3 length: 14 amino acids. The V gene lost 1 base and the J gene lost 6 bases, with 12 bases spanning the gap. This chain's CDR3 is CASSLGVGPAEAFF. For the CDR3, the DNA is TGTGCCAGCAGTTTAGGGGTTGGGCCGGCTGAAGCTTTCTTT.

This clonotype was seen ten or more times. The chain has TRBV10-2 and TRBJ1-1; D not certain. V gave up 2 bases and J gave up 3 bases, with 7 bases separating them. The CDR3 has 13 amino acids. Germline CDR1 WSHSY, CDR2 SAAADI. For the CDR3, the DNA is TGCGCCAGCAGTGAGGTGCGTTACACTGAAGCTTTCTTT. Translation: CASSEVRYTEAFF.

The chain uses TRBV2 and TRBJ1-1, with a tentative D call TRBD1 (5 bases). This CDR3 has 14 amino acids. V was cut by 4 bases and J by 5 bases, with 14 bases left in between. CDR1 and CDR2 from the germline V gene are SNHLY and FYNNEI. In DNA, the CDR3 is TGTGCCAGCAGTGCCCAGGGCCGTAGTACTGAAGCTTTCTTT. Amino acids: CASSAQGRSTEAFF.

With regard to this clonotype: A much larger clone sits a single nucleotide away, making a read error possible. The chain uses TRBV19 and TRBJ1-5; the D is unclear. The V gene's germline CDR1 is LNHDA and CDR2 SQIVND (reference sequence). The CDR3 covers 16 residues. For the CDR3, the DNA is TGTGCCAGCTCCCTGGGAGGGATGGGGAGCAATCACCCCCAGCATTTT. It yields the protein CASSLGGMGSNHPQHF. Using reference TRBV19 and TRBJ1-5 for the parts outside the CDR3, the full variable domain is DGGITQSPKYLFRKEGQNVTLSCEQNLNHDAMYWYRQDPGQGLRLIYYSQIVNDFQKGDIAEGYSVSREKKESFPLTVTSAQKNPTAFYLCASSLGGMGSNHPQHFGDGTRLSIL.

This clonotype was seen a few times. The genes are TRBV20-1 and TRBJ1-1, with D possibly TRBD1 on 6 matching bases. Between the trimmed V and J ends, which lost 0 bases and 3 bases, there was a span of 17 bases. Germline V lookup: CDR1 DFQATT, CDR2 SNEGSKA (reference sequence). The CDR3 loop spans 16 amino acids. The CDR3 nucleotides are TGCAGTGCTAGAGATCTCAGAGGGGGACGGGACACTGAAGCTTTCTTT. Amino acid sequence: CSARDLRGGRDTEAFF.

Turning to this clonotype: The DNA is left out, because the CDR3 cannot be placed on it with certainty; the CDR3 is given as TCRdb lists it. The V gene is TRBV25-1, the J gene TRBJ2-2; the DNA was not used to check the table's D call, TRBD2. Germline lookup yields CDR1 MGHDK and CDR2 SYGVNS. With termini counted, the CDR3 has 20 amino acids. CDR3 in amino acids: CDSSIYLCSAGTSLDGELFF.

This clonotype was detected many times. The chain links TRBV29-1 to TRBJ1-3, with D maybe TRBD1 (5 bases). The CDR3 covers 12 residues. Trimming cost V 3 bases and J 6 bases, with 9 bases left between them. Germline CDR1 and CDR2: SQVTM and ANQGSEA. CDR3 in amino acids: CSVEGGLNTIYF. The DNA for the CDR3 is TGCAGCGTTGAGGGGGGTCTAAACACCATATATTTT.

This clonotype turned up a few times. CDR3 residues: CASSPWTGSTEAFF. As DNA, the CDR3 is TGTGCCAGCAGCCCTTGGACAGGGAGCACTGAAGCTTTCTTT. J is TRBJ1-1 and V is TRBV7-2; 8 bases fit TRBD1. This CDR3 contains 14 residues. V trimming: 5 bases; J trimming: 4 bases; junction bases outside the gene matches: 6. From germline, CDR1 is SGHTA and CDR2 FQGNSA.

The CDR3 reads CASSYSGRIETQYF. Here the CDR3 DNA reads TGTGCCAGCAGTTACTCGGGGCGGATAGAGACCCAGTACTTC. The chain combines TRBV6-5 with TRBJ2-5, with TRBD1 as a possible D gene (5 bases). V was trimmed by 0 bases and J by 4 bases, leaving 9 bases between them. CDR1 is MNHEY and CDR2 is SVGAGI in the germline V gene. The CDR3 contains 14 residues.

This clonotype has just a few counts. The chain recombines TRBV4-3 with TRBJ1-1; D is unclear. The CDR3 spans 13 residues. Trimming left V 0 bases short and J 4 bases short, with 6 bases between. Germline CDR1 LGHNA, CDR2 YSLEER. This CDR3 is CASSQDWITEAFF. The CDR3 DNA reads as TGCGCCAGCAGCCAAGATTGGATCACTGAAGCTTTCTTT.

The DNA for the CDR3 is TGCAGTGTTGTATCCGGGACAGGAGCCTACGAGCAGTACTTC. Residues: CSVVSGTGAYEQYF. The rearrangement joins TRBV20-1 to TRBJ2-7; 8 bases agree with TRBD1. Germline V gives CDR1 DFQATT, CDR2 SNEGSKA (reference sequence). After removal of 7 bases from V and 2 bases from J, the junction contained 10 bases not matched to a gene. This CDR3 has 14 amino acids.

This clonotype was counted a few times. The chain is built from TRBV12-3 or TRBV12-4 and TRBJ2-7; 9 bases map to TRBD2. The CDR3 length is 14 residues. V was pared by 6 bases and J by 3 bases, with 6 bases of the junction left unmatched. The CDR3 sequence: CASSPQAGGYEQYF. The CDR3 coding sequence is TGTGCCAGCAGCCCCCAAGCGGGAGGCTACGAGCAGTACTTC.

The chain combines TRBV5-1 with TRBJ1-5; D is unclear. Germline values: CDR1 SGHRS, CDR2 YFSETQ. V was clipped by 4 bases and J by 7 bases, with 30 bases between them. This CDR3 is 19 amino acids long. The CDR3 loop reads CASSGISVSNYLKNQPQHF. The CDR3 nucleotides read TGCGCCAGCAGCGGTATCTCGGTCAGCAATTACTTAAAAAACCAGCCCCAGCATTTT.

For this clonotype: A much larger clonotype is one base distant, so this may be a read error. V is TRBV29-1 and J is TRBJ2-2; D possibly corresponds to TRBD1 (5 bases). The V and J ends lost 1 base and 4 bases respectively, with 13 bases between them. From germline, CDR1 is SQVTM and CDR2 ANQGSEA. There are 15 residues in the CDR3. The CDR3, as DNA: TGCAGCGTTGAAGTCGACAGCTTGAGCACCGGGGAGCTGTTTTTT. This encodes CSVEVDSLSTGELFF.

Comments on this clonotype: This may stem from a read error, because a much larger clone lies one nucleotide away. The V call is TRBV29-1, the J call TRBJ1-1, with D possibly TRBD1 on 5 matching bases. Germline assignment: CDR1 SQVTM and CDR2 ANQGSEA. Trimming took off 4 bases at V and 0 bases at J, with 9 bases between the two ends. This CDR3 is built from 13 residues. The CDR3 here is CSVGGALNTEAFF. CDR3 in DNA: TGCAGCGTTGGAGGGGCTTTGAACACTGAAGCTTTCTTT. The full variable domain, its missing parts supplied by reference TRBV29-1 and TRBJ1-1, is SAVISQKPSRDICQRGTSLTIQCQVDSQVTMMFWYRQQPGQSLTLIATANQGSEATYESGFVIDKFPISRPNLTFSTLTVSNMSPEDSSIYLCSVGGALNTEAFFGQGTRLTVV.